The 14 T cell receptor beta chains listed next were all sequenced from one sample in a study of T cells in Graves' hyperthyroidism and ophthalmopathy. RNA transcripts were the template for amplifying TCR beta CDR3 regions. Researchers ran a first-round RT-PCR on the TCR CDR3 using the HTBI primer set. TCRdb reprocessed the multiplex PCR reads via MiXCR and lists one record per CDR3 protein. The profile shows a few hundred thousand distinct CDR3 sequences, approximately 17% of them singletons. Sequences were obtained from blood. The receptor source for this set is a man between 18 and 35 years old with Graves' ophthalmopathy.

This chain's CDR3 is CASSVGSGVREQYF. The CDR3, as DNA: TGTGCCAGCAGCGTAGGTTCGGGGGTGCGCGAGCAGTACTTC. The chain joins TRBV9 to TRBJ2-7; maybe TRBD2 (6 bases). The CDR3 totals 14 residues. Germline assignment: CDR1 SGDLS and CDR2 YYNGEE. V was shortened by 0 bases and J by 6 bases, with 13 bases between the two germline ends.

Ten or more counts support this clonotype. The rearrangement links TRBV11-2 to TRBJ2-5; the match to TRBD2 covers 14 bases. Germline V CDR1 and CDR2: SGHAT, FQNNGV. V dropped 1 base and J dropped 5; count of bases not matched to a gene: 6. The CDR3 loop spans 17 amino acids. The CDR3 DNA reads TGTGCCAGCAGCTTAGCGGGGACTAGCGGGGGAGGGGAGACCCAGTACTTC. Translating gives CASSLAGTSGGGETQYF.

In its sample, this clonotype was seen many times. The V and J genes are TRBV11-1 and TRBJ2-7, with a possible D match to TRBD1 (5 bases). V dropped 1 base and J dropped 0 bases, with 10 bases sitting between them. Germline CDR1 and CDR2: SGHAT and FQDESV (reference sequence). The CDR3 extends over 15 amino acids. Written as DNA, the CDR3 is TGTGCCAGCAGCTTAGAACAGGCGAGCTCCTACGAGCAGTACTTC. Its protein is CASSLEQASSYEQYF.

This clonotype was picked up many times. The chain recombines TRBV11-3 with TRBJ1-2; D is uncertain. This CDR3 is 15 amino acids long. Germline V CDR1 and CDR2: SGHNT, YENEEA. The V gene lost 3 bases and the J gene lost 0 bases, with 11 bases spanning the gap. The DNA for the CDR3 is TGTGCCAGCAGCTTTACTACAGATCCTAACTATGGCTACACCTTC. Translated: CASSFTTDPNYGYTF.

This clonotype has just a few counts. CDR3 nucleotide sequence: TGTGCCAGCAGTTTTAGGGTTTGGGGGGCCCGGGAGCTGTTTTTT. This encodes CASSFRVWGARELFF. This chain uses TRBV28 with TRBJ2-2; D could derive from TRBD1 or TRBD2 (6 bases each). The CDR3 consists of 15 residues. V shed 3 bases and J shed 9 bases, with 17 bases lying between them. Germline V gene lookup returns CDR1 MDHEN and CDR2 SYDVKM.

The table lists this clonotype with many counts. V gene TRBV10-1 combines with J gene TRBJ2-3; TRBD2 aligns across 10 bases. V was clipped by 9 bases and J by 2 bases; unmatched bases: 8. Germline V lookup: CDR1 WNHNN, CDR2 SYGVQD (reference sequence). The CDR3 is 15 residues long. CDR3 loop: CASKRGLADTDTQYF. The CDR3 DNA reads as TGCGCCAGTAAACGAGGACTAGCGGACACAGATACGCAGTATTTT.

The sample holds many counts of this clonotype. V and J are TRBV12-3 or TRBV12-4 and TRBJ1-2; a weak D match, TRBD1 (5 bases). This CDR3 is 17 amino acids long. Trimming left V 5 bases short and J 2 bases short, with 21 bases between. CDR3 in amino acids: CASSRTVTGAPNYGYTF. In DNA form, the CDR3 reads TGTGCCAGCAGTCGGACCGTAACCGGGGCCCCAAACTATGGCTACACCTTC.

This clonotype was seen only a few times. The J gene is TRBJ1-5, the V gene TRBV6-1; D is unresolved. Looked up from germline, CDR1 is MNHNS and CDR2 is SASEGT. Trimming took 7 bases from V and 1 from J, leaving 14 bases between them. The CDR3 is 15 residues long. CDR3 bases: TGTGCCAGCACCGAAATTCGGGTGAGCAATCAGCCCCAGCATTTT. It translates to CASTEIRVSNQPQHF.

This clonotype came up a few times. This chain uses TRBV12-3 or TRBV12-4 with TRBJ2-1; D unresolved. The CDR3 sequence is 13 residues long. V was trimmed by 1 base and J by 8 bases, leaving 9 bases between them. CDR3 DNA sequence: TGTGCCAGCAGTTTAGGCCACCAGGATGAGCAGTTCTTC. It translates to CASSLGHQDEQFF.

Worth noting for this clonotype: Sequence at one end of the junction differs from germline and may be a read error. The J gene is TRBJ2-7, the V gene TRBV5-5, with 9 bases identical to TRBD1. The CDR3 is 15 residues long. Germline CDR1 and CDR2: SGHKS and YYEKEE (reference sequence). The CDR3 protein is CASSLGDRVAYEQYF. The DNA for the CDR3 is TGCGCCAGCAGCTTGGGGGACAGGGTGGCCTACGAGCAGTACTTC.

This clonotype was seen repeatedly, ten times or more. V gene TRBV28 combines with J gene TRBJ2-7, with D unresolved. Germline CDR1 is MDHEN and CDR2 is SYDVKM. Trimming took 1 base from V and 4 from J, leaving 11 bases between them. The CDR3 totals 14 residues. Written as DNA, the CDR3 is TGTGCCAGCAGTTTATTTAGGATAGGGTACGAGCAGTACTTC. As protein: CASSLFRIGYEQYF.

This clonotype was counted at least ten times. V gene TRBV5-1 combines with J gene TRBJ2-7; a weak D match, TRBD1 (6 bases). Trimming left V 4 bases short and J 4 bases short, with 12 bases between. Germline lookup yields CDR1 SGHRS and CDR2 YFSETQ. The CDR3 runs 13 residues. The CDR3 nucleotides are TGCGCCAGCAGCCCCGGACAGCAATACGAGCAGTACTTC. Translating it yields CASSPGQQYEQYF.

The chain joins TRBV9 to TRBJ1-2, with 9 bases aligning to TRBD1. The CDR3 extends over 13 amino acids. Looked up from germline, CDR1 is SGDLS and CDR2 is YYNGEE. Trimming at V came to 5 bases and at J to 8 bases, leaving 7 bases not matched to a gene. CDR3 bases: TGTGCCAGCAGACTTACAGGGGGCGGAGGCTACACCTTC. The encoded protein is CASRLTGGGGYTF. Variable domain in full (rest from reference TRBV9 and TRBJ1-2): DSGVTQTPKHLITATGQRVTLRCSPRSGDLSVYWYQQSLDQGLQFLIQYYNGEERAKGNILERFSAQQFPDLHSELNLSSLELGDSALYFCASRLTGGGGYTFGSGTRLTVV.

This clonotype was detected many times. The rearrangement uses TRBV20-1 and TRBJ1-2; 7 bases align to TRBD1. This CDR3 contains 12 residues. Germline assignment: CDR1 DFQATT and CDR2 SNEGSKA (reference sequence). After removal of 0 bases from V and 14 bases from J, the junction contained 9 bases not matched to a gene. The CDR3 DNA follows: TGCAGTGCTAGAGACCAAGAGACAGGGACAACCTTC. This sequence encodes CSARDQETGTTF.